One sample yielded the 10 T cell receptor beta chains listed below, sequenced in a study of T-cell memory formation after mild COVID-19. A single record per CDR3 protein comes from TCRdb applying MiXCR to the 5' RACE reads. The data contain 450,000 to 650,000 distinct CDR3 sequences, 15% to 20% of them singletons. The material sequenced was PBMCs or a T cell subset sorted from them (not recorded which). These receptors all stem from an adult woman who had mild COVID-19 (a few samples of this study predate the infection). Cell type and time point are not known.

In this sample, this clonotype turned up a few times. This sequence may be a read error, since a much larger clone differs from it by one base. The chain carries TRBV27 and TRBJ1-2; TRBD1 agrees at 9 bases. CDR1 and CDR2 from the germline V gene are MNHEY and SMNVEV (reference sequence). The CDR3 consists of 13 residues. Trimming cost V 6 bases and J 4 bases; bases outside gene matches: 3. CDR3 region: CASRPGQGYGYTF. The CDR3, as DNA: TGTGCCAGCAGGCCGGGACAGGGCTATGGCTACACCTTC.

The rearrangement links TRBV6-5 to TRBJ1-4; weak D call: TRBD1 (5 bases). The V end lost 6 bases, the J end lost 0 bases, and 8 bases lay between the germline ends. The CDR3 extends over 14 amino acids. Germline assignment: CDR1 MNHEY and CDR2 SVGAGI. This chain's CDR3 is CASSRQSTNEKLFF. Written as DNA, the CDR3 is TGTGCCAGCAGCCGACAGTCAACTAATGAAAAACTGTTTTTT.

This clonotype appeared a few times. The chain carries TRBV18 and TRBJ2-4, with D tentatively TRBD2 (7 bases). V gave up 0 bases and J gave up 9 bases, with 15 bases separating them. CDR1 and CDR2 (germline): KGHSH, LQKENI. CDR3 length: 15 amino acids. CDR3 coding DNA: TGTGCCAGCTCACCACCGCGGGGGCTCTTTGGCATTCAGTACTTC. Translating gives CASSPPRGLFGIQYF.

This clonotype has a handful of counts. V and J are TRBV10-3 and TRBJ2-4; 7 bases are a match to TRBD1. CDR3 size: 15 residues. The germline V gene has CDR1 ENHRY and CDR2 SYGVKD. V dropped 2 bases and J dropped 12; count of bases not matched to a gene: 13. The DNA for the CDR3 is TGTGCCATCAGTGAGGAGGGGGCCCAATACCAGGATCAGTACTTC. Amino acid sequence: CAISEEGAQYQDQYF.

The rearrangement joins TRBV7-2 to TRBJ2-1; 7 bases line up with TRBD2. J lost 0 bases, V lost 5 bases, and 10 bases had no gene match. CDR1 and CDR2 from the germline V gene are SGHTA and FQGNSA. The CDR3 has 17 residues. As DNA, the CDR3 is TGTGCCAGCAGCCCACCGTACCGGGACTACTCCTACAATGAGCAGTTCTTC. This encodes CASSPPYRDYSYNEQFF.

The chain joins TRBV12-3 or TRBV12-4 to TRBJ1-1, with no clear D. With 6 bases removed from V and 5 bases from J, the gap between germline ends came to 13 bases. The CDR3 loop spans 13 amino acids. The DNA for the CDR3 is TGTGCCAGCAGCTTAAAGGGAGTAACTGAAGCTTTCTTT. Translation: CASSLKGVTEAFF.

This clonotype showed up many times. J is TRBJ2-1 and V is TRBV5-4, with a possible D match to TRBD2 (6 bases). From germline, CDR1 is SGHNT and CDR2 YYREEE (reference sequence). The CDR3 totals 13 residues. Trimming removed 1 base from V and 9 bases from J, with 11 bases in between. This chain's CDR3 is CASSLTVSGEQFF. The CDR3 bases are TGTGCCAGCAGCTTGACCGTTAGCGGTGAGCAGTTCTTC.

This clonotype appeared a few times. J is TRBJ2-7 and V is TRBV6-2 or TRBV6-3, with D perhaps TRBD2 (5 bases). The germline CDR1 and CDR2 sequences are MNHEY and SVGEGT. V was cut by 7 bases and J by 1 base, with 14 bases left in between. The CDR3 loop spans 14 amino acids. Written as DNA, the CDR3 is TGTGCCAGCACCACGGGGTTAGCTTCCTACGAGCAGTACTTC. Protein sequence: CASTTGLASYEQYF.

V is TRBV20-1 and J is TRBJ2-1; TRBD1 might be the D (5 bases). CDR1 DFQATT and CDR2 SNEGSKA come from the germline V gene (reference sequence). V lost 6 bases to trimming and J lost 7 bases, with 16 bases between them. CDR3 length: 13 amino acids. CDR3 sequence (DNA): TGCAGTGCCATGACCAGGGTTGGGAATGAGCAGTTCTTC. Protein: CSAMTRVGNEQFF.

This clonotype has at least ten counts. This chain uses TRBV4-3 with TRBJ2-3, with D possibly being TRBD2 (6 bases). V lost 1 base to trimming and J lost 1 base, with 9 bases between them. Germline assignment: CDR1 LGHNA and CDR2 YSLEER. The CDR3 has 15 amino acids. CDR3 region: CASSQGEARTDTQYF. The CDR3 DNA reads as TGCGCCAGCAGCCAAGGGGAGGCTCGCACAGATACGCAGTATTTT.